In this sample, the clone carrying this T cell receptor (beta chain) turned up many times. The data were obtained in a study of T cells in Graves' hyperthyroidism and ophthalmopathy. Authors of the study amplified TCR beta CDR3 regions from RNA transcripts. In the first-round RT-PCR of the TCR CDR3, the HTBI primer set was used. TCRdb itself ran the multiplex PCR reads through MiXCR, one entry per CDR3 protein. This table holds a few hundred thousand distinct CDR3 sequences, about 14% found once. In germline, CDR1 is KGHSH, CDR2 LQKENI. The CDR3 loop spans 14 amino acids. Trimming pared 6 bases from V and 2 bases from J, leaving 14 bases between.

The sequencing input was blood. The receptor comes from a woman younger than 45 with Graves' ophthalmopathy. The chain recombines TRBV18 with TRBJ2-7, with D possibly being TRBD1 (6 bases). The CDR3 nucleotides are TGTGCCAGCTCGCCCAGGGACACCCCCTACGAGCAGTACTTC. Its protein product is CASSPRDTPYEQYF.